Below, 21 T cell receptor beta chains from the same sample are listed, as sequenced in a study of vaccination effects on CD4 cells after COVID-19. The method was immunoSEQ multiplex PCR; TCRdb's version includes in-frame clones alone and lacks a portion of them. The sample has tens of thousands of clones, 78% seen once. The antigens for these receptors are not known. Once cultured for more than nine days, the cells underwent separation to obtain CD4+ T cells. The participants, recipients of two vaccine doses, got either BNT162b2 or mRNA-1273. The sample consisted of CD4+ T cells from PBMCs cultured without peptide, taken after COVID-19 vaccination. Receptor source: a human donor who received a COVID-19 vaccine.

The chain employs TRBV6-5 and TRBJ1-6; D unclear. V was trimmed by 5 bases and J by 14 bases, leaving 19 bases between them. The CDR3 has 14 residues. Germline V gene lookup returns CDR1 MNHEY and CDR2 SVGAGI. This chain's CDR3 is CASSSGINTRSLHF. The CDR3 coding sequence is TGTGCCAGCAGTAGCGGGATCAACACGCGATCCCTCCACTTT.

The chain links TRBV11-3 to TRBJ2-3; D not resolved. Trimming pared 0 bases from V and 6 bases from J, leaving 1 base between. The CDR3 runs 11 residues. From germline, CDR1 is SGHNT and CDR2 YENEEA. This CDR3 reads CASSLDDTQYF. The CDR3 coding sequence is TGTGCCAGCAGCTTAGATGATACGCAGTATTTT.

The chain recombines TRBV5-1 with TRBJ1-2, with 7 bases identical to TRBD1. CDR3 length: 15 amino acids. V was clipped by 5 bases and J by 1 base; unmatched bases: 8. Germline V gives CDR1 SGHRS, CDR2 YFSETQ. CDR3 nucleotides: TGCGCCAGCAGTCTCGGGGCAGGGGGTAACTATGGCTACACCTTC. Protein sequence: CASSLGAGGNYGYTF.

This clone was seen a single time. The V call is TRBV7-8, the J call TRBJ2-3, with 11 bases lining up with TRBD2. Germline V gene lookup returns CDR1 SGHVS and CDR2 FQNEAQ. Trimming took 2 bases from V and 2 from J; bases not matched to a gene: 6. The CDR3 length is 17 residues. CDR3 coding DNA: TGTGCCAGCAGCTTAAGGCTGACTAGCGGGGCCACAGATACGCAGTATTTT. This codes for CASSLRLTSGATDTQYF.

This chain connects TRBV6-5 to TRBJ1-2; TRBD1 aligns across 7 bases. The CDR3 is made up of 15 amino acids. J was trimmed by 5 bases and V by 7 bases; bases with no gene match: 13. Germline V gene data show CDR1 as MNHEY and CDR2 as SVGAGI. The CDR3 DNA reads as TGTGCCAGCACACCGGGACAGACAAATCCTTATGGCTACACCTTC. Encoded protein: CASTPGQTNPYGYTF.

This chain connects TRBV6-2 or TRBV6-3 to TRBJ2-7; 11 bases align to TRBD2. The CDR3 is 17 residues long. V shed 2 bases, J shed 1 base, and the junction held 7 bases outside the gene matches. Germline CDR1 reads MNHEY; CDR2 reads SVGEGT. The CDR3 DNA is TGTGCCAGCAGTTACGTTAGCGGGAGGGCCGGGTCCTACGAGCAGTACTTC. Amino acid sequence: CASSYVSGRAGSYEQYF.

The chain joins TRBV5-4 to TRBJ2-1; the D is unclear. The length of the CDR3 is 15 residues. Germline assignment: CDR1 SGHNT and CDR2 YYREEE (reference sequence). V was clipped by 4 bases and J by 0 bases, with 11 bases between them. DNA for the CDR3: TGTGCCAGCAGCCAGGTTCAGAGCTCCTACAATGAGCAGTTCTTC. Its protein product is CASSQVQSSYNEQFF.

This chain uses TRBV6-1 with TRBJ1-1; 10 nucleotides line up with TRBD1. V shed 3 bases, J shed 5 bases, and the junction held 6 bases outside the gene matches. Looked up from germline, CDR1 is MNHNS and CDR2 is SASEGT. The CDR3 spans 15 residues. This CDR3 reads CASSDVRQGATEAFF. The DNA of the CDR3 is TGTGCCAGCAGTGACGTAAGACAGGGGGCAACTGAAGCTTTCTTT.

In its sample, this clone was seen once. The rearrangement links TRBV2 to TRBJ1-1, with D possibly matching TRBD1 (5 bases). The CDR3 has 14 residues. Germline V lookup: CDR1 SNHLY, CDR2 FYNNEI. The V end was cut by 2 bases, the J end by 5 bases, with 12 bases between. The CDR3 sequence: CASSEPAGHTEAFF. CDR3 bases: TGTGCCAGCAGTGAACCTGCGGGGCATACTGAAGCTTTCTTT.

The chain has TRBV27 and TRBJ1-2, with a tentative D call TRBD1 (6 bases). In germline, CDR1 is MNHEY, CDR2 SMNVEV (reference sequence). The CDR3 has 13 residues. Trimming took 5 bases from V and 4 from J, leaving 11 bases between them. CDR3 nucleotides: TGTGCCAGCAGTCCAGGGGTGGGCTATGGCTACACCTTC. It yields the protein CASSPGVGYGYTF.

The chain recombines TRBV5-1 with TRBJ2-2; 11 bases map to TRBD2. CDR1 and CDR2 from the germline V gene are SGHRS and YFSETQ. The CDR3 covers 16 residues. Germline trimming cut 3 bases from V and 3 bases from J; bases unmatched to any gene: 4. CDR3 nucleotides: TGCGCCAGCAGCTGGGGGACTAGCGGATACACCGGGGAGCTGTTTTTT. Translating it yields CASSWGTSGYTGELFF.

This chain uses TRBV5-1 with TRBJ1-2; tentatively, D is TRBD1 (6 bases). The V end was cut by 3 bases, the J end by 4 bases, with 13 bases between. Germline assignment: CDR1 SGHRS and CDR2 YFSETQ. This CDR3 is 14 amino acids long. CDR3 nucleotides: TGCGCCAGCAGCTCCCTGGACAGATCCTATGGCTACACCTTC. Encoded protein: CASSSLDRSYGYTF. Filled out from reference TRBV5-1 and TRBJ1-2, the complete variable domain reads KAGVTQTPRYLIKTRGQQVTLSCSPISGHRSVSWYQQTPGQGLQFLFEYFSETQRNKGNFPGRFSGRQFSNSRSEMNVSTLELGDSALYLCASSSLDRSYGYTFGSGTRLTVV.

J is TRBJ1-2 and V is TRBV7-8; 9 nucleotides align to TRBD1. This CDR3 spans 15 amino acids. CDR1 SGHVS and CDR2 FQNEAQ come from the germline V gene. Trimming took 5 bases from V and 3 from J; bases not matched to a gene: 7. Here the CDR3 DNA reads TGTGCCAGCAGCCCCCGCCGGGACAGGGACTATGGCTACACCTTC. Its translation: CASSPRRDRDYGYTF.

CDR3: CASSHGTSGLLTYEQYF. The CDR3 DNA reads as TGCGCCAGCAGCCATGGCACTAGCGGGCTCCTAACCTACGAGCAGTACTTC. This chain connects TRBV5-1 to TRBJ2-7; 9 nucleotides align to TRBD2. J was trimmed by 2 bases and V by 4 bases; bases with no gene match: 13. The CDR3 consists of 17 residues. CDR1 is SGHRS and CDR2 is YFSETQ in the germline V gene.

The chain recombines TRBV19 with TRBJ1-4, with unresolved D. Germline assignment: CDR1 LNHDA and CDR2 SQIVND (reference sequence). CDR3 length equals 14 residues. V lost 0 bases and J 11 bases, leaving 13 bases between the germline ends. The CDR3 protein is CASSIDLWAGKLFF. The CDR3 coding sequence is TGTGCCAGTAGTATAGATCTATGGGCTGGGAAACTGTTTTTT.

V usage is TRBV20-1 and J usage is TRBJ1-1; no reliable D call. The CDR3 is 11 amino acids. CDR1 and CDR2 (germline): DFQATT, SNEGSKA (reference sequence). The V end was cut by 5 bases, the J end by 7 bases, with 11 bases between. CDR3 amino acids: CSASVGNEAFF. The CDR3 nucleotides are TGCAGTGCTTCCGTGGGTAATGAAGCTTTCTTT.

The chain joins TRBV30 to TRBJ2-7; TRBD2 is a possible D gene (6 bases). The CDR3 has 14 residues. V was cut by 3 bases and J by 4 bases, with 16 bases left in between. Germline V CDR1 and CDR2: GTSNPN, SVGIG (reference sequence). CDR3 in DNA: TGTGCCTGGAGAGCTAGCCGGAGGGTTTACGAGCAGTACTTC. Translated, it gives CAWRASRRVYEQYF. The complete variable domain, with remaining parts taken from reference TRBV30 and TRBJ2-7, reads SQTIHQWPATLVQPVGSPLSLECTVEGTSNPNLYWYRQAAGRGLQLLFYSVGIGQISSEVPQNLSASRPQDRQFILSSKKLLLSDSGFYLCAWRASRRVYEQYFGPGTRLTVT.

V gene TRBV25-1 combines with J gene TRBJ1-2; D call uncertain. CDR1 is MGHDK and CDR2 is SYGVNS in the germline V gene. The length of the CDR3 is 12 residues. V dropped 4 bases and J dropped 7 bases, with 10 bases sitting between them. This CDR3 reads CASSGHPSGYTF. The DNA for the CDR3 is TGTGCCAGCAGTGGCCACCCGAGTGGCTACACCTTC.

This clone was observed a single time. The CDR3 here is CASSLEGDRSNEQFF. The DNA for the CDR3 is TGTGCCAGCAGCTTAGAGGGGGACAGGTCAAATGAGCAGTTCTTC. The chain is built from TRBV11-2 and TRBJ2-1; 8 bases match TRBD1. The V gene's germline CDR1 is SGHAT and CDR2 FQNNGV. The CDR3 contains 15 residues. V gave up 0 bases and J gave up 7 bases; unmatched junction bases: 5.

The V call is TRBV11-3, the J call TRBJ1-1; D remains unclear. Trimming stripped 8 bases from V and 1 base from J, with 14 bases between. From germline, CDR1 is SGHNT and CDR2 YENEEA. The CDR3 covers 14 residues. CDR3 sequence: CASEALTGNTEAFF. The CDR3 DNA reads as TGTGCCAGCGAGGCACTGACGGGGAACACTGAAGCTTTCTTT.

The chain combines TRBV28 with TRBJ2-3; D assignment may be TRBD1 or TRBD2 (5 bases each). Germline assignment: CDR1 MDHEN and CDR2 SYDVKM. V dropped 10 bases and J dropped 0 bases, with 17 bases sitting between them. This CDR3 is 15 amino acids long. CDR3 amino acids: CATVGGTFSTDTQYF. The CDR3 DNA reads as TGTGCCACCGTTGGGGGAACTTTCAGCACAGATACGCAGTATTTT.